Listed here are 28 T cell receptor beta chains from one sample, sequenced in a study of identical twins. Via MiXCR, TCRdb re-called the 5' RACE reads, giving one row per CDR3 protein. Of about 300,000 distinct CDR3 sequences in the sample, roughly an eighth were seen once. The sample also formed part of further work on yellow fever vaccine responses in identical twins.

Source material: CD8+ T cells sorted from blood. The origin of the receptors is a woman aged 18-29 years in good health.

The table lists this clonotype with a few counts. The gene calls are TRBV7-4 and TRBJ2-1; 7 nucleotides line up with TRBD2. This CDR3 has 15 residues. Germline V gene data show CDR1 as SGHVT and CDR2 as SQSDAQ. The ends lost 5 bases at V and 8 bases at J; junction bases unmatched: 12. CDR3 amino acids: CASSPPGLFLHEQFF. The CDR3 DNA follows: TGTGCCAGCAGCCCACCGGGACTATTTCTCCATGAGCAGTTCTTC.

This clonotype has more than one count but fewer than ten. The rearrangement links TRBV27 to TRBJ2-7, with 8 bases that match TRBD2. Per the germline V gene, CDR1 is MNHEY and CDR2 is SMNVEV (reference sequence). The CDR3 loop spans 17 amino acids. V lost 0 bases, J lost 3 bases, and 10 bases stayed unmatched. The CDR3 region has the DNA TGTGCCAGCAGTTTATCAGACCCCGGGACTAGTCTCTACGAGCAGTACTTC. Residues: CASSLSDPGTSLYEQYF.

The table lists this clonotype with a few counts. The chain is built from TRBV5-1 and TRBJ2-2; 11 positions match TRBD2. V lost 0 bases, J lost 3 bases, and 4 bases stayed unmatched. Germline V gene sequence: CDR1 SGHRS, CDR2 YFSETQ. The CDR3 runs 17 residues. The CDR3 DNA reads as TGCGCCAGCAGCTTGGAAGATAGCGGGAGGGACACCGGGGAGCTGTTTTTT. It specifies CASSLEDSGRDTGELFF. The entire variable domain, with the rest obtained from reference TRBV5-1 and TRBJ2-2, is as follows: KAGVTQTPRYLIKTRGQQVTLSCSPISGHRSVSWYQQTPGQGLQFLFEYFSETQRNKGNFPGRFSGRQFSNSRSEMNVSTLELGDSALYLCASSLEDSGRDTGELFFGEGSRLTVL.

The chain combines TRBV7-9 with TRBJ2-2; possibly TRBD1 or TRBD2 for D (5 bases each). The ends were cut back, 5 bases at V and 4 bases at J, with 14 bases in the middle. This CDR3 has 15 amino acids. Germline V lookup: CDR1 SEHNR, CDR2 FQNEAQ (reference sequence). CDR3: CASSNLGPSTGELFF. CDR3 DNA: TGTGCCAGCAGCAACCTGGGACCAAGCACCGGGGAGCTGTTTTTT.

This chain connects TRBV27 to TRBJ2-1; 9 nucleotides align to TRBD2. Per the germline V gene, CDR1 is MNHEY and CDR2 is SMNVEV (reference sequence). The CDR3 is 14 residues long. V lost 6 bases and J lost 4; bases outside the gene matches: 4. CDR3 protein: CASRRGGPYNEQFF. In DNA, the CDR3 is TGTGCCAGCAGGCGGGGGGGCCCATACAATGAGCAGTTCTTC.

This clonotype was recorded a few times. V and J are TRBV7-3 and TRBJ2-1, with D possibly matching TRBD2 (5 bases). CDR3 size: 15 residues. V shed 10 bases and J shed 4 bases, with 20 bases lying between them. CDR1 is SGHTA and CDR2 is FQGTGA in the germline V gene. CDR3 residues: CANPHGGSVYNEQFF. The CDR3 DNA is TGTGCCAACCCCCATGGCGGGTCGGTTTACAATGAGCAGTTCTTC.

The rearrangement links TRBV12-3 or TRBV12-4 to TRBJ1-5; D is ambiguous. V lost 5 bases, J lost 3 bases, and 14 bases lay in between. CDR3 length equals 15 residues. CDR3 in DNA: TGTGCCAGCAGTCGCCCTGGCAGTCCCAATCAGCCCCAGCATTTT. This gives the protein CASSRPGSPNQPQHF.

This clonotype has just a few counts. The V call is TRBV29-1, the J call TRBJ2-7; 8 positions agree with TRBD2. From germline, CDR1 is SQVTM and CDR2 ANQGSEA. Germline trimming cut 6 bases from V and 3 bases from J; bases unmatched to any gene: 1. The CDR3 is 11 residues long. CDR3 bases: TGCAGCGTAGCGGGAGACTACGAGCAGTACTTC. Translating gives CSVAGDYEQYF.

This clonotype was found many times. The V gene is TRBV20-1, the J gene TRBJ2-3; weak D call: TRBD2 (6 bases). This CDR3 is built from 14 residues. In germline, CDR1 is DFQATT, CDR2 SNEGSKA (reference sequence). V lost 5 bases and J lost 0, with 12 bases in between. The CDR3 sequence is CSAPGLSSTDTQYF. In DNA form, the CDR3 reads TGCAGTGCTCCGGGACTTTCTAGCACAGATACGCAGTATTTT.

The genes are TRBV11-2 and TRBJ2-6; 12 bases map to TRBD1. This CDR3 spans 19 amino acids. Looked up from germline, CDR1 is SGHAT and CDR2 is FQNNGV. V shed 5 bases and J 3 bases; nucleotides not matched to a gene: 11. The CDR3 nucleotides read TGTGCCAGCAGCCTAACTATTTGGGACAGGGGGCTTGGGGCCAACGTCCTGACTTTC. It yields the protein CASSLTIWDRGLGANVLTF.

The chain uses TRBV20-1 and TRBJ2-5; D may correspond to TRBD1 or TRBD2 (5 bases each). The CDR3 consists of 15 residues. Trimming removed 6 bases from V and 0 bases from J, with 17 bases in between. Germline loops: CDR1 DFQATT, CDR2 SNEGSKA (reference sequence). CDR3 in DNA: TGCAGTGCAGGATCCCGGGACGAGCACCAAGAGACCCAGTACTTC. Its translation: CSAGSRDEHQETQYF.

In its sample, this clonotype was seen a few times. The chain is built from TRBV12-3 or TRBV12-4 and TRBJ2-3; D may match TRBD1 or TRBD2 (5 bases each). Trimming removed 0 bases at V and 4 bases at J, with 8 bases between. The CDR3 loop spans 14 amino acids. CDR3 residues: CASSLARGADTQYF. Written as DNA, the CDR3 is TGTGCCAGCAGTTTAGCGCGAGGGGCAGATACGCAGTATTTT.

The DNA of the CDR3 is TGCAGTGCTAGAGTGAACGGGTACACTGAAGCTTTCTTT. Protein sequence: CSARVNGYTEAFF. The chain recombines TRBV20-1 with TRBJ1-1; no reliable D call. V lost 1 base, J lost 3 bases, and 9 bases lay in between. CDR1 is DFQATT, CDR2 SNEGSKA, per germline (reference sequence). The CDR3 covers 13 residues.

This clonotype occurred a few times. The genes are TRBV7-9 and TRBJ2-3; 7 bases agree with TRBD1. Unmatched junction bases numbered 11, after V lost 5 bases and J lost 3 bases. Germline V gives CDR1 SEHNR, CDR2 FQNEAQ (reference sequence). CDR3 length: 16 amino acids. The CDR3 loop reads CASSPTGEWETDTQYF. Here the CDR3 DNA reads TGTGCCAGCAGCCCCACAGGGGAGTGGGAAACAGATACGCAGTATTTT.

This rearrangement joins TRBV14 to TRBJ2-7, with D uncertain. CDR1 is SGHDN and CDR2 is FVKESK in the germline V gene. CDR3 size: 16 residues. The V and J ends lost 0 bases and 3 bases respectively, with 15 bases between them. CDR3 coding DNA: TGTGCCAGCAGCCAAGATCGTTGGGCGGCTCGCTACGAGCAGTACTTC. It specifies CASSQDRWAARYEQYF.

The V gene is TRBV4-2, the J gene TRBJ2-3, with 9 bases that match TRBD2. This CDR3 comprises 18 residues. CDR1 LGHNA and CDR2 YNFKEQ come from the germline V gene. Trimming at V came to 0 bases and at J to 1 base, leaving 8 bases not matched to a gene. The DNA of the CDR3 is TGTGCCAGCAGCCAAGATGCTAGCGGGGACATCCGCACAGATACGCAGTATTTT. It is translated as CASSQDASGDIRTDTQYF.

This chain uses TRBV27 with TRBJ2-7; 8 bases map to TRBD1. Germline assignment: CDR1 MNHEY and CDR2 SMNVEV (reference sequence). This CDR3 has 15 residues. Unmatched junction bases numbered 10, after V lost 6 bases and J lost 3 bases. The CDR3 nucleotides are TGTGCCAGCAGGGGAAGGACAGGGTTTTTCTACGAGCAGTACTTC. This gives the protein CASRGRTGFFYEQYF.

The chain carries TRBV7-2 and TRBJ2-1, with D hard to call. V was shortened by 2 bases and J by 8 bases, with 7 bases between the two germline ends. This CDR3 comprises 12 residues. The germline V gene encodes CDR1 SGHTA and CDR2 FQGNSA. The CDR3 sequence: CASSLLWDEQFF. The CDR3 DNA sequence: TGTGCCAGCAGCTTATTGTGGGATGAGCAGTTCTTC.

This clonotype was seen only a few times. The chain employs TRBV4-1 and TRBJ2-1; D gene unclear. CDR1 is MGHRA and CDR2 is YSYEKL in the germline V gene. Trimming shortened V by 3 bases and J by 7 bases, and 16 bases separated the two germline ends. The CDR3 extends over 15 amino acids. CDR3 in amino acids: CASSHTLAPQNEQFF. The DNA for the CDR3 is TGCGCCAGCAGCCATACCCTGGCCCCCCAAAATGAGCAGTTCTTC.

This clonotype came up once. The chain uses TRBV12-3 or TRBV12-4 and TRBJ1-3; no definite D call. V was pared by 6 bases and J by 0 bases, with 21 bases between. The CDR3 length is 18 residues. CDR3 protein: CASSRDGPEWDSGNTIYF. The CDR3 coding sequence is TGTGCCAGCAGCCGGGATGGCCCGGAATGGGACTCTGGAAACACCATATATTTT.

This clonotype occurred a few times. This chain connects TRBV10-2 to TRBJ1-2; D not certain. The ends were cut back, 7 bases at V and 0 bases at J, with 15 bases in the middle. The length of the CDR3 is 15 residues. From germline, CDR1 is WSHSY and CDR2 SAAADI. CDR3 sequence (DNA): TGCGCCAGCACCCAGACCGCGTCAGCTAACTATGGCTACACCTTC. It specifies CASTQTASANYGYTF.

Ten or more counts support this clonotype. The gene calls are TRBV11-2 and TRBJ1-1; no firm D call. CDR1 is SGHAT, CDR2 FQNNGV, per germline. The CDR3 has 14 amino acids. V was cut by 2 bases and J by 4 bases, with 11 bases left in between. The DNA for the CDR3 is TGTGCCAGCAGCTTAAACGGGGTGATCACTGAAGCTTTCTTT. Its protein product is CASSLNGVITEAFF.

This clonotype has only a few counts. An end of the junction does not agree with germline; a read error may underlie this. The chain uses TRBV29-1 and TRBJ1-2, with unresolved D. This CDR3 region has 13 residues. Germline assignment: CDR1 SQVTM and CDR2 ANQGSEA. Here the CDR3 reads CSVEGRLMGGYTF. For the CDR3, the DNA is TGCAGCGTAGAAGGACGGTTAATGGGTGGCTACACCTTC. Drawing the rest from reference TRBV29-1 and TRBJ1-2, the complete variable domain is SAVISQKPSRDICQRGTSLTIQCQVDSQVTMMFWYRQQPGQSLTLIATANQGSEATYESGFVIDKFPISRPNLTFSTLTVSNMSPEDSSIYLCSVEGRLMGGYTFGSGTRLTVV.

This chain links TRBV19 with TRBJ2-7, with 8 bases that match TRBD1. Germline CDR1 reads LNHDA; CDR2 reads SQIVND (reference sequence). V was clipped by 1 base and J by 5 bases; unmatched bases: 4. The CDR3 runs 14 residues. The DNA for the CDR3 is TGTGCCAGTAGTATAGGACAGGGGTCCGACGAGCAGTACTTC. The encoded protein is CASSIGQGSDEQYF.

This clonotype was picked up a small number of times. The chain uses TRBV15 and TRBJ1-3; tentative D call: TRBD1 (5 bases). The germline gives CDR1 LNHNV, CDR2 YYDKDF (reference sequence). The CDR3 length is 18 residues. Trimming took off 3 bases at V and 5 bases at J, with 23 bases between the two ends. The CDR3 loop is CATSREYPGTASRNTIYF. Here the CDR3 DNA reads TGTGCCACCAGCAGGGAATATCCGGGGACTGCTTCGAGAAACACCATATATTTT.

This clonotype occurred a few times. J is TRBJ1-6 and V is TRBV10-3; D may be TRBD1 (6 bases). CDR3 length equals 14 residues. Trimming pared 3 bases from V and 5 bases from J, leaving 8 bases between. The germline gives CDR1 ENHRY, CDR2 SYGVKD. The CDR3 sequence is CAISEQGDNSPLHF. CDR3 bases: TGTGCCATCAGTGAACAGGGTGATAATTCACCCCTCCACTTT.

This chain connects TRBV11-2 to TRBJ2-5; perhaps TRBD2 as D (6 bases). The ends were cut back, 1 base at V and 1 base at J, with 16 bases in the middle. This CDR3 region has 17 residues. Germline CDR1 SGHAT, CDR2 FQNNGV. CDR3 sequence reads: CASSLGGGVAPQETQYF. For the CDR3, the DNA is TGTGCCAGCAGCTTAGGTGGCGGGGTCGCCCCCCAAGAGACCCAGTACTTC. The variable domain in full, with the rest retrieved from reference TRBV11-2 and TRBJ2-5, is EAGVAQSPRYKIIEKRQSVAFWCNPISGHATLYWYQQILGQGPKLLIQFQNNGVVDDSQLPKDRFSAERLKGVDSTLKIQPAKLEDSAVYLCASSLGGGVAPQETQYFGPGTRLLVL.

This clonotype was found once. The V and J genes are TRBV6-2 or TRBV6-3 and TRBJ2-1, with D possibly TRBD1 on 5 matching bases. The V end lost 8 bases, the J end lost 4 bases, and 12 bases lay between the germline ends. Germline CDR1 is MNHEY and CDR2 is SVGEGT. This CDR3 spans 13 amino acids. The CDR3 coding sequence is TGTGCCAGCGTGACAGTGCCGTACAATGAGCAGTTCTTC. Protein: CASVTVPYNEQFF.